Listed below are T cell receptor beta chains from one sample, sequenced in a study of CD8 T cell repertoires and HIV-1 epitope variants. Their antigens are not known. Profiling relied on immunoSEQ multiplex PCR, and the TCRdb table lists in-frame clones only, not all of them. The table has fewer than 7,000 clones, 67% seen once; the top ten hold around 40%. The sample consisted of cultured CD8+ T cells derived from PBMCs. These receptors all stem from a male donor with HIV. Each CDR3 is given with its conserved first and last residue. A D gene is named only where the DNA matches it firmly. Clone sizes are given selectively: once, few, many, or a class where the clone is expanded.

>TRBV6-1|TRBD2|NA|TRBJ2-7
TGTGCCAGCAGTGCGGGGACTATCGAGCAGTACTTC
CASSAGTIEQYF
>TRBV6-5|NA|few|TRBJ2-7
TGTGCCAGCAGTTTCTCAAGGGGATCCTACGAGCAGTACTTC
CASSFSRGSYEQYF
>TRBV15|NA|medium-sized|TRBJ1-4
TGTGCCACCAGCAGAGACAGGGGTGGGGAAAAACTGTTTTTT
CATSRDRGGEKLFF
>TRBV7-9|TRBD1|NA|TRBJ1-5
TGTGCCAGCAGCCCTGACAGGGTTCAGCCCCAGCATTTT
CASSPDRVQPQHF
>TRBV27|TRBD1|NA|TRBJ2-7
TGTGCCAGCAGTCTCCTCGCGGACAGGGTATACGAGCAGTACTTC
CASSLLADRVYEQYF
>TRBV29-1|NA|NA|TRBJ2-2
TGCAGCGTTGAAAAAGCCTTCTCGTGTATTGGGGAGCTGTTTTTT
CSVEKAFSCIGELFF
>TRBV19|TRBD2|medium-sized|TRBJ2-1
TGTGCCAGTAGTATACAGCCGGGACTAGCGGGAGATTTCTTAGATGAGCAGTTCTTC
CASSIQPGLAGDFLDEQFF
>TRBV7-9|TRBD1|NA|TRBJ2-7
TGTGCCAGCAGCCAGGGGACAGGGAGAGGTCGCGAGCAGTACTTC
CASSQGTGRGREQYF
>TRBV5-5|NA|NA|TRBJ1-1
TGTGCCAGCAGAGAAGACTTGAACACTGAAGCTTTCTTT
CASREDLNTEAFF
>TRBV9|NA|NA|TRBJ2-7
TGTGCCAGCAGCGTAGGTGGGGTGTGGGCCTCCTACGAGCAGTACTTC
CASSVGGVWASYEQYF
>TRBV4-2|NA|once|TRBJ1-1
TGTGCCAGCAGCCAAGTAAGTGGCAGGGATATCGAAGCTTTCTTT
CASSQVSGRDIEAFF
>TRBV6-5|TRBD1|NA|TRBJ1-5
TGTGCCAGCAGTCAGGGACAGAGTCCTGGTCAGCCCCAGCATTTT
CASSQGQSPGQPQHF
>TRBV7-9|NA|NA|TRBJ2-2
TGTGCCAGCAACCCCCCCTCGGCGGTAACGAACACCGGGGAGCTGTTTTTT
CASNPPSAVTNTGELFF
>TRBV7-9|NA|few|TRBJ2-1
TGTGCCAGCAGCCCCGAGGGGCACGGGAAGTTCTTC
CASSPEGHGKFF
>TRBV27|NA|NA|TRBJ2-1
TGTGCCAGCAGTTTTCTCACAACCTACTACAATGAGCAGTTCTTC
CASSFLTTYYNEQFF
>TRBV7-2|NA|NA|TRBJ2-2
TGTGCCAGCAGCTTAAATCAGGGCGTCACCGGGGAGCTGTTTTTT
CASSLNQGVTGELFF
>TRBV6-5|NA|few|TRBJ1-2
TGTGCCAGCAGTCCCAGGACAGCTTCCTATGGCTACACCTTC
CASSPRTASYGYTF
>TRBV5-6|NA|NA|TRBJ1-1
TGTGCCAGCAGCCGGGGTGGCGTAAACATGGACACTGAAGCTTTCTTT
CASSRGGVNMDTEAFF
>TRBV4-1|NA|NA|TRBJ2-5
TGCGCCAGCAGCCCCGGTAATGAGCGGGAGACCCAGTACTTC
CASSPGNERETQYF
>TRBV19|NA|NA|TRBJ2-1
TGTGCCAGTAGGGAGGTTCCCTCCTACAATGAGCAGTTCTTC
CASREVPSYNEQFF
>TRBV27|TRBD2|NA|TRBJ2-5
TGTGCCAGCACTTCAGCGGGGGGATCAGAGACCCAGTACTTC
CASTSAGGSETQYF
>TRBV5-6|NA|once|TRBJ2-7
TGTGCCAGCAGCTTACGAGCGGGCGAGCAGTACTTC
CASSLRAGEQYF
>TRBV28|NA|NA|TRBJ2-7
TGTGCCAGCAGCCCAGACTCCTACGAGCAGTACTTC
CASSPDSYEQYF
>TRBV6-1|NA|few|TRBJ2-2
TGTGCCAGCAAGCCCGGGACCAACGGGGAGCTGTTTTTT
CASKPGTNGELFF
>TRBV6-1|NA|medium-sized|TRBJ1-5
TGTGCCAGCAGCGTAGACACCGACAACTATCAGCCCCAGCATTTT
CASSVDTDNYQPQHF
>TRBV4-3|NA|NA|TRBJ1-1
TGCGCCAGCAGCCAAGGGTCGGGTGGATTTTACACTGAAGCTTTCTTT
CASSQGSGGFYTEAFF
>TRBV15|NA|NA|TRBJ2-5
TGTGCCACCAGCAGCGGCCTGGCGGAGGAAGAGACCCAGTACTTC
CATSSGLAEEETQYF
>TRBV7-2|TRBD2|NA|TRBJ2-1
TGTGCCAGCAGCGGGCTAGCGGGGGGTAAGGGAGATGAGCAGTTCTTC
CASSGLAGGKGDEQFF
>TRBV28|NA|NA|TRBJ2-7
TGTGCCAGCAGTTCAGATGTCTCGGCCTACGAGCAGTACTTC
CASSSDVSAYEQYF
>TRBV28|NA|NA|TRBJ1-4
TGTGCCAGCAGGTTCATACAGGCCCCCGGTGAAAAACTGTTTTTT
CASRFIQAPGEKLFF
>TRBV28|NA|few|TRBJ2-7
TGTGCCAGCAGTCGGACAGTATACGAGCAGTACTTC
CASSRTVYEQYF
>TRBV5-5|TRBD2|NA|TRBJ2-1
TGTGCCAGCAGCCCCTGGACTAGCCCCAATGAGCAGTTCTTC
CASSPWTSPNEQFF
>TRBV14|NA|NA|TRBJ2-1
TGTGCCAGCAGCCAAGACTGGGGAAATGAGCAGTTCTTC
CASSQDWGNEQFF
>TRBV11-1|NA|NA|TRBJ1-3
TGTGCCAGCAGCCTCGCCGGTCTCTCTGGAAACACCATATATTTT
CASSLAGLSGNTIYF
>TRBV7-6|NA|once|TRBJ2-2
TGTGCCAGCAGCTTAAGTGGAGGGGCGGGCGGGGAGCTGTTTTTT
CASSLSGGAGGELFF
>TRBV4-2|TRBD2|once|TRBJ2-7
TGTGCCAGCAGCCAAGAGGGAGGGGCGGCTTTCGAGCAGTACTTC
CASSQEGGAAFEQYF
>TRBV5-8|NA|few|TRBJ1-1
TGTGCCAGCAGCTCCTGGACTCGAGAAGCTTTCTTT
CASSSWTREAFF
>TRBV7-9|TRBD1|NA|TRBJ1-2
TGTGCCAGCAGCGCGGGACAGGGAGGCGGCTACACCTTC
CASSAGQGGGYTF
>TRBV4-2|NA|NA|TRBJ2-7
TGTGCCAGCAGCCAAGTGCCGGGAGAGCAGTACTTC
CASSQVPGEQYF
>TRBV10-1|NA|NA|TRBJ2-1
TGCGCCAGCAGTCCCAAAGGGACACCCCCCTACAATGAGCAGTTCTTC
CASSPKGTPPYNEQFF
>TRBV11-2|NA|NA|TRBJ2-7
TGTGCCAGCAGGAACCCTAACTCCTACGAGCAGTACTTC
CASRNPNSYEQYF
>TRBV6-5|NA|NA|TRBJ1-1
TGTGCCAGCAGTTCACAGGGAAGCTTGAACACTGAAGCTTTCTTT
CASSSQGSLNTEAFF